This TCR beta chain was recovered during a study of blood T cells in healthy people across ages. This clonotype was seen more than once but under ten times. A junction boundary mismatches the germline segment, possibly from a read error. The CDR3 sequence is 15 residues long. Germline CDR1 and CDR2: SGHAT and FQNNGV. Together with a sample-barcoded 5' primer, a J-beta primer mix was included in a second PCR lasting about 7 to 11 cycles. TCRdb reprocessed the 5' RACE reads via MiXCR and lists one record per CDR3 protein. The data contain fewer than 800,000 distinct CDR3 sequences, roughly 25% of them seen just once; the ten biggest clones take up more than 7.5%. These same data were also listed under a study on T cells of mothers and their children. As that report states: The whole RNA yield was converted to cDNA, around 1.5 ug per 15 ul.

The material sequenced was blood. The clonotype was recovered from a boy aged 5 to 17 in good health. The chain combines TRBV11-2 with TRBJ2-4, with a tentative D call TRBD1 (6 bases). In DNA form, the CDR3 reads TGTGCCAGCAGTCCGTCAGGGGTCCCAAACAACACTCAGTACTTC. Protein sequence: CASSPSGVPNNTQYF.